This TCR beta chain was found in a study of blood T cell repertoires in COVID-19 (dated by TCRdb to the early 2020s). A note on the overall study: Samples covering the acute and convalescent phases of COVID-19 were provided by collaborators in the United States, Italy and Spain. The prospective study material was composed of cDNA or gDNA derived from T cells, B-cell-depleted T cells, or PBMCs. The dataset comprised deeply sampled blood TCRbeta repertoires from subjects exposed to, actively infected with, or recovered from COVID-19. The repertoires were released in a freely available public database meant as a resource for research on the immune response to SARS-CoV-2. Samples were obtained from the ongoing ImmuneRACE study (first 160 participants) and from some 1,200 subjects provided by 6 global collaborators. Sample metadata almost always included a de-identified subject ID, COVID-19 status, age in years and sex. Where available, HLA class I and class II types were taken from metadata supplied by the sample provider and were not determined by assay-based typing. Overall study results and their limits: How much clinical and demographic metadata was included differed by source and by participant, and the metadata was provided uncurated.

Collaborating institutions collected whole blood in K2EDTA tubes following their own protocols. For TCRbeta analysis, collaborators shipped samples as frozen whole blood, isolated PBMCs, or DNA extracted from either of those sample types. This clone was counted at least ten times. Its binding antigen is unknown. The record has no base qualities; no much larger clone is one base away. TCRbeta CDR3 regions were amplified from genomic DNA by means of the immunoSEQ Assay, a bias-controlled multiplex PCR. Per the original workflow: The number of nucleated cells in each sample was estimated by amplification of reference gene primers within the assay. Sequence reads were collapsed and filtered to measure the absolute abundance of every unique TCRbeta CDR3 rearrangement. For each sample, productive Simpson clonality was calculated as the square root of Simpson's diversity index across productive rearrangements. TCRdb provides this immuneACCESS table in a form limited to in-frame rearrangements. Some clones are lacking; in checked studies, under half of them reflect an unresolved V gene, and why the rest are absent is not known. That table furnishes V, J and clone size, whereas the DNA furnished D and trimming. This sample is represented by more than 95,000 clones; approximately 81% of them were singletons. The ten top clones hold roughly 5.5% of the sample.

The CDR3 sequence holds 13 residues, the cysteine and phenylalanine included. The only DNA kept is the CDR3, 39 bases in frame from the first base. The germline V and J ends show losses of 5 bases and 7 bases respectively, and no gene match explains 8 bases of the junction. As encoded in the germline V gene, CDR1 is SQVTM while CDR2 is ANQGSEA. Recombination connected TRBV29-1 to TRBJ1-2; 9 central nucleotides agree with TRBD1. The clonotype was recovered from a man between 60 and 75 years old with acute or convalescent COVID-19. The sequencing input was peripheral blood. The CDR3 in this case is CSVSLGQGLGYTF. The bases are TGCAGCGTTTCGTTGGGACAGGGCCTTGGCTACACCTTC.